These T cell receptor beta chains were read from a single sample in a study of T cell responses to AZD1222 COVID-19 vaccine. Profiled with immunoSEQ multiplex PCR; TCRdb holds only in-frame clones, not every one. The repertoire consists of about 82,000 clones, with approximately 90% occurring once and the leading ten covering about 5.7%. This material consisted of peripheral blood, taken on day 0 of AZD1222 vaccination. The receptors here all came from an adult in good health. Both conserved end residues are part of each CDR3. Each record gives: J gene, D gene, V gene, clone size, CDR3 DNA, CDR3 protein. A D gene is named only where the DNA matches it firmly. For some rows the clone size is stated as once, few or many, or as a class when expanded; others skip it.

TRBJ1-1 | NA | TRBV30 | NA | TGTGCCTGGAGTCCCAAGGTTACGCGGACTGAAGCTTTCTTT | CAWSPKVTRTEAFF
TRBJ2-2 | NA | TRBV12-5 | NA | TGTGCTAGTGGGAGTTGGAACACCGGGGAGCTGTTTTTT | CASGSWNTGELFF
TRBJ1-2 | NA | TRBV5-5 | once | TGTGCCAGCAGCTTGGATCCCGGGACTGGGAACTATGGCTACACCTTC | CASSLDPGTGNYGYTF
TRBJ2-7 | NA | TRBV14 | few | TGTGCCAGCAGCCAAGATCACCTAGGGGCAACCTACGAGCAGTACTTC | CASSQDHLGATYEQYF
TRBJ1-1 | NA | TRBV27 | NA | TGTGCCAGCAGTGGGACTCGAGCTTTCTTT | CASSGTRAFF
TRBJ1-1 | NA | TRBV5-1 | once | TGCGCCAGCAGCTTGTATGGGGTAGGGGACACTGAAGCTTTCTTT | CASSLYGVGDTEAFF
TRBJ1-4 | TRBD1 | TRBV10-2 | NA | TGCGCCAGCGGGGACAGGGGGGATGAAAAACTGTTTTTT | CASGDRGDEKLFF
TRBJ1-1 | NA | TRBV5-1 | NA | TGCGCCAGCAGCTTGGAGCAGGGAAGAACTGAAGCTTTCTTT | CASSLEQGRTEAFF
TRBJ2-3 | TRBD1 | TRBV5-8 | NA | TGTGCCAGCAGCACACAGGGGTACTCAGATACGCAGTATTTT | CASSTQGYSDTQYF
TRBJ2-3 | NA | TRBV7-2 | NA | TGTGCCAGCAGCTTAGAATGGCCGCAGTTTTACACAGATACGCAGTATTTT | CASSLEWPQFYTDTQYF
TRBJ1-1 | TRBD1 | TRBV23-1 | NA | TGCGCCAGCAGTCACCACCGCCTTGGGACAGGGGAAGACATGAACACTGAAGCTTTCTTT | CASSHHRLGTGEDMNTEAFF
TRBJ2-2 | TRBD2 | TRBV5-1 | NA | TGCGCCAGCAGCTTGGGTAGCGGGGGCACCGGGGAGCTGTTTTTT | CASSLGSGGTGELFF
TRBJ1-3 | TRBD1 | TRBV28 | NA | TGTGCCAGCAGTGCCGTGACAGGGGCCGGAAACACCATATATTTT | CASSAVTGAGNTIYF
TRBJ1-5 | TRBD1 | TRBV9 | once | TGTGCCAGCAGCCCGAGCCTCGACAGGGCACAGCCCCAGCATTTT | CASSPSLDRAQPQHF
TRBJ2-2 | TRBD1 | TRBV24-1 | once | TGTGCCACCAGTGACTCCGGGACAGGGTCCGGGGAGCTGTTTTTT | CATSDSGTGSGELFF
TRBJ1-6 | NA | TRBV5-6 | NA | TGTGCCAGCAGCTCCAAGCTACAGGGTTTTCTTTCACCCCTCCACTTT | CASSSKLQGFLSPLHF
TRBJ1-1 | NA | TRBV7-2 | once | TGTGCCAGCAGCTTAGGTACAGGGTTGAACACTGAAGCTTTCTTT | CASSLGTGLNTEAFF
TRBJ2-5 | NA | TRBV18 | NA | TGTGCCAGCTCATCCGGAATCCAAGAGACCCAGTACTTC | CASSSGIQETQYF
TRBJ1-1 | TRBD1 | TRBV6-5 | once | TGTGCCAGCAGTTACGATTCGCAGGGGGCGAACACTGAAGCTTTCTTT | CASSYDSQGANTEAFF
TRBJ1-2 | NA | TRBV7-9 | once | TGTGCCAGCAGCGATGTGGGGCAGCTCTATGGCTACACCTTC | CASSDVGQLYGYTF
TRBJ1-2 | NA | TRBV19 | NA | TGTGCCAGTAGTATAGATGGCGGCTATGGCTACACCTTC | CASSIDGGYGYTF
TRBJ2-3 | TRBD2 | TRBV4-2 | few | TGTGCCAGCAGCCCTAGCGGGGGGCCTACAGATACGCAGTATTTT | CASSPSGGPTDTQYF
TRBJ1-2 | TRBD1 | TRBV19 | NA | TGTGCCAGTAGTGATTACAGGGGCGCTAACTATGGCTACACCTTC | CASSDYRGANYGYTF
TRBJ2-2 | NA | TRBV7-9 | NA | TGTGCCAGCAGCAAAGGACGGGCTGACACCGGGGAGCTGTTTTTT | CASSKGRADTGELFF
TRBJ1-6 | TRBD1 | TRBV6-6 | NA | TGTGCCACGATTCGAGACGGACAGGGTAGTTCACCCCTCCACTTT | CATIRDGQGSSPLHF
TRBJ1-1 | NA | TRBV30 | NA | TGTGCCTGGAGTAGGCTCTCGGGACTTCTCAGCACTGAAGCTTTCTTT | CAWSRLSGLLSTEAFF
TRBJ1-2 | TRBD1 | TRBV6-1 | NA | TGTGCCAGCAGTGAACGCGCCGGGACAGGGACTAACTATGGCTACACCTTC | CASSERAGTGTNYGYTF
TRBJ2-7 | TRBD1 | TRBV30 | once | TGTGCCTGGAGTTCAGGGGGCTACGAGCAGTACTTC | CAWSSGGYEQYF
TRBJ1-6 | TRBD1 | TRBV11-2 | NA | TGTGCCAGCAGCTTAGGGGCGGACAGGGTCGGCTCACCCCTCCACTTT | CASSLGADRVGSPLHF
TRBJ2-3 | TRBD2 | TRBV18 | once | TGTGCCAGCTCACCAGGACTAGCGGGGGACACTAGCACAGATACGCAGTATTTT | CASSPGLAGDTSTDTQYF
TRBJ2-3 | TRBD2 | TRBV7-3 | once | TGTGCCAGCAGCGTCGGGACTAGCGAAAATACGCAGTATTTT | CASSVGTSENTQYF
TRBJ2-2 | TRBD2 | TRBV24-1 | NA | TGTGCCACCAGTGACTCTACTAGCGGGGGGGCCTACACCGGGGAGCTGTTTTTT | CATSDSTSGGAYTGELFF
TRBJ1-5 | NA | TRBV19 | NA | TGTGCCAGTAGTCTTCCTTATCAGCCCCAGCATTTT | CASSLPYQPQHF
TRBJ2-1 | TRBD1 | TRBV18 | NA | TGTGCCAGCTCATTAGACCGCGTGGGCAGGGGGTCCGATGAGCAGTTCTTC | CASSLDRVGRGSDEQFF
TRBJ1-6 | NA | TRBV5-4 | NA | TGTGCCAGCAGCCTCAGGATCTTGAATTCACCCCTCCACTTT | CASSLRILNSPLHF
TRBJ1-1 | NA | TRBV3-1/TRBV3-2 | NA | TGTGCCAGCAGCCGGGGGACTGAAGCTTTCTTT | CASSRGTEAFF
TRBJ2-7 | TRBD1 | TRBV7-6 | NA | TGTGCCAGCAGCTTCGGACAGGGCTACGAGCAGTACTTC | CASSFGQGYEQYF
TRBJ2-7 | NA | TRBV3-1/TRBV3-2 | NA | TGTGCCAGCAGCCAAGATCAGGGAAGATGGAGGGAGCAGTACTTC | CASSQDQGRWREQYF
TRBJ1-1 | NA | TRBV10-2 | NA | TGCGCCAGCAGGTGGGGAGCGAACACTGAAGCTTTCTTT | CASRWGANTEAFF
TRBJ2-7 | NA | TRBV18 | once | TGTGCCAGCTCACCTAGGCAGGGAACCTCCTACGAGCAGTACTTC | CASSPRQGTSYEQYF
TRBJ1-4 | NA | TRBV24-1 | NA | TGTGCCACTTCCGGGACGGACCCTGGAAAACTGTTTTTT | CATSGTDPGKLFF
TRBJ1-2 | NA | TRBV7-9 | NA | TGTGCCAGCAGCCAACCGGACGGCCGCTTCTATGGCTACACCTTC | CASSQPDGRFYGYTF
TRBJ2-5 | NA | TRBV18 | medium-sized | TGTGCCAGCTCACCAACTGCGCCCCAAGAGACCCAGTACTTC | CASSPTAPQETQYF
TRBJ1-1 | NA | TRBV29-1 | NA | TGCAGCGTTGCTGTCAGCGAAGCTTTCTTT | CSVAVSEAFF
TRBJ2-7 | NA | TRBV19 | NA | TGTGCCAGTAGTATCTACGGGACATCGGCCGCCTACGAGCAGTACTTC | CASSIYGTSAAYEQYF
TRBJ1-1 | TRBD1 | TRBV5-6 | NA | TGTGCCAGCAGCGCCGGGACAGGGGCCATTGAAGCTTTCTTT | CASSAGTGAIEAFF
TRBJ2-2 | TRBD1 | TRBV25-1 | NA | TGTGCCAGCAGTGCGGACAGGGGGCGCACCGGGGAGCTGTTTTTT | CASSADRGRTGELFF
TRBJ2-2 | TRBD1 | TRBV7-7 | NA | TGTGCCAGCAGCTTTACAGGGGCCGGGGAGCTGTTTTTT | CASSFTGAGELFF
TRBJ1-5 | NA | TRBV10-3 | NA | TGTGCCATCAGTGTTTCAGGGCGCAATCAGCCCCAGCATTTT | CAISVSGRNQPQHF
TRBJ1-2 | TRBD1 | TRBV3-1/TRBV3-2 | NA | TGTGCCAGCAGTCCTGGACAGGCGTATGGCTACACCTTC | CASSPGQAYGYTF
TRBJ2-2 | TRBD1 | TRBV7-8 | NA | TGTGCCAGCAGCTTGGGCAGGGGGCGCGGCGGGGAGCTGTTTTTT | CASSLGRGRGGELFF
TRBJ2-3 | NA | TRBV18 | NA | TGTGCCAGCTCACCAAACCGGGGGGCGATAGATACGCAGTATTTT | CASSPNRGAIDTQYF
TRBJ1-3 | NA | TRBV11-2 | NA | TGTGCCAGCAGCTTAAGGGGCCAGGGGCGCTCTGGAAACACCATATATTTT | CASSLRGQGRSGNTIYF
TRBJ2-7 | NA | TRBV4-3 | NA | TGCGCCAGCAGCCAAGTAGGGACATCTCTGTACTTC | CASSQVGTSLYF
TRBJ1-2 | NA | TRBV12-5 | NA | TGTGCTAGTGGTTTGCTTAGGGGGGGTAACCGGACTAACTATGGCTACACCTTC | CASGLLRGGNRTNYGYTF
TRBJ2-2 | NA | TRBV7-6 | NA | TGTGCCAGCAGCTTAATGTCCGGGCTGAACGGGGAGCTGTTTTTT | CASSLMSGLNGELFF
TRBJ2-7 | NA | TRBV10-3 | NA | TGTGCCATCAGTGAGTCCGGGGGCTTGAGCTCCTACGAGCAGTACTTC | CAISESGGLSSYEQYF